Presented here are 26 T cell receptor beta chains from one specimen sequenced in a study of cytomegalovirus exposure and HLA in healthy donors. The PCR employed 60 Vbeta primers together with 13 Jbeta primers. Method: immunoSEQ multiplex PCR; TCRdb's copy keeps in-frame clones and lacks some. In total, the table holds just over 150,000 clones. Sequenced input: PBMCs. The receptors come from a woman aged 60 to 75 in good health and CMV-seronegative.

The chain couples TRBV2 to TRBJ2-1; 11 bases agree with TRBD2. The CDR3 loop spans 15 amino acids. With 7 bases clipped from V and 7 bases from J, the junction kept 9 bases outside the gene matches. Germline loops: CDR1 SNHLY, CDR2 FYNNEI. The CDR3 loop is CASTPPGLAANEQFF. The CDR3 nucleotides read TGTGCCAGCACTCCTCCGGGACTAGCGGCAAATGAGCAGTTCTTC.

The chain recombines TRBV7-9 with TRBJ1-1; possible D gene TRBD1, 6 bases. Trimming stripped 1 base from V and 4 bases from J, with 7 bases between. The CDR3 loop spans 13 amino acids. CDR1 and CDR2 (germline): SEHNR, FQNEAQ (reference sequence). This CDR3 is CASSLGGLTEAFF. Here the CDR3 DNA reads TGTGCCAGCAGCTTAGGGGGGCTCACTGAAGCTTTCTTT.

The chain is built from TRBV7-6 and TRBJ1-4; D might be TRBD1 (6 bases). This CDR3 comprises 13 residues. Germline-derived CDR1 and CDR2 are SGHVS and FNYEAQ. V dropped 8 bases and J dropped 4 bases, with 11 bases sitting between them. This CDR3 reads CASAGGHNEKLFF. The CDR3 bases are TGTGCCAGCGCGGGGGGCCATAATGAAAAACTGTTTTTT.

This chain links TRBV7-9 with TRBJ2-2; D uncertain. Germline V gives CDR1 SEHNR, CDR2 FQNEAQ (reference sequence). The V end lost 3 bases, the J end lost 0 bases, and 8 bases lay between the germline ends. This CDR3 has 15 residues. DNA of the CDR3: TGTGCCAGCAGCTTTTCCCTCGCGAACACCGGGGAGCTGTTTTTT. Its protein product is CASSFSLANTGELFF.

The V gene is TRBV7-9, the J gene TRBJ2-2; TRBD1 might be the D (6 bases). Looked up from germline, CDR1 is SEHNR and CDR2 is FQNEAQ (reference sequence). There are 14 residues in the CDR3. Trimming pared 5 bases from V and 4 bases from J, leaving 11 bases between. CDR3 amino acids: CASSRDTITGELFF. The CDR3 DNA follows: TGTGCCAGCAGCCGGGACACTATCACCGGGGAGCTGTTTTTT.

The chain is built from TRBV2 and TRBJ1-5, with TRBD1 identical over 9 bases. CDR1 and CDR2 (germline): SNHLY, FYNNEI. V lost 6 bases, J lost 9 bases, and 12 bases stayed unmatched. The CDR3 is 15 amino acids. The CDR3 here is CASSLGGTGLRPQHF. The CDR3 DNA follows: TGTGCCAGCAGCTTGGGGGGGACAGGGCTTCGGCCCCAGCATTTT. Looking up the rest from reference TRBV2 and TRBJ1-5 gives the full variable domain: EPEVTQTPSHQVTQMGQEVILRCVPISNHLYFYWYRQILGQKVEFLVSFYNNEISEKSEIFDDQFSVERPDGSNFTLKIRSTKLEDSAMYFCASSLGGTGLRPQHFGDGTRLSIL.

The V and J genes are TRBV11-3 and TRBJ2-5; 10 bases are shared with TRBD2. The CDR3 spans 14 residues. In germline, CDR1 is SGHNT, CDR2 YENEEA. With V trimmed by 5 bases and J by 2 bases, 2 bases remained unmatched. The chain's CDR3 is CASSRTSGQETQYF. For the CDR3, the DNA is TGTGCCAGCAGCAGGACTAGCGGACAAGAGACCCAGTACTTC.

This chain uses TRBV15 with TRBJ1-2, with D unclear. CDR1 and CDR2 from the germline V gene are LNHNV and YYDKDF (reference sequence). The V and J ends lost 0 bases and 4 bases respectively, with 12 bases between them. The CDR3 extends over 15 amino acids. The CDR3 sequence: CATSRDNAFPYGYTF. CDR3 nucleotides: TGTGCCACCAGCAGAGATAATGCGTTCCCCTATGGCTACACCTTC.

V and J are TRBV4-2 and TRBJ2-5; D remains unclear. CDR1 and CDR2 from the germline V gene are LGHNA and YNFKEQ. V lost 3 bases to trimming and J lost 5 bases, with 10 bases between them. The CDR3 loop spans 13 amino acids. This CDR3 reads CASSQRLMETQYF. The CDR3, as DNA: TGTGCCAGCAGCCAGCGTCTTATGGAGACCCAGTACTTC.

V and J are TRBV2 and TRBJ2-4; D not resolved. The ends were cut back, 2 bases at V and 3 bases at J, with 5 bases in the middle. Germline V gene lookup returns CDR1 SNHLY and CDR2 FYNNEI. This CDR3 is 13 amino acids long. CDR3 region: CASSELGKNIQYF. CDR3 in DNA: TGTGCCAGCAGTGAACTCGGCAAAAACATTCAGTACTTC.

The rearrangement links TRBV5-4 to TRBJ2-7; 8 bases match TRBD2. Germline V CDR1 and CDR2: SGHNT, YYREEE (reference sequence). This CDR3 contains 14 residues. The trim removed 4 bases at V and 3 bases at J, leaving 6 bases unmatched. CDR3 amino acids: CASSLYSGNYEQYF. CDR3 in DNA: TGTGCCAGCAGCCTGTATAGCGGGAACTACGAGCAGTACTTC.

The J gene is TRBJ2-3, the V gene TRBV10-3; TRBD2 matches at 14 bases. CDR1 is ENHRY, CDR2 SYGVKD, per germline. Trimming took 6 bases from V and 2 from J; bases not matched to a gene: 7. The CDR3 is 17 residues long. CDR3 loop: CAISGTSGGPTTDTQYF. CDR3 nucleotide sequence: TGTGCCATCAGCGGGACTAGCGGGGGCCCTACCACAGATACGCAGTATTTT.

The chain carries TRBV7-8 and TRBJ1-1, with 11 bases identical to TRBD1. V lost 5 bases to trimming and J lost 5 bases; unmatched junction nucleotides: 7. The CDR3 is made up of 15 amino acids. The V gene's germline CDR1 is SGHVS and CDR2 FQNEAQ. DNA for the CDR3: TGTGCCAGCAGCCCCACGGACAGGGGGCGGACTGAAGCTTTCTTT. Encoded protein: CASSPTDRGRTEAFF.

The chain is built from TRBV5-6 and TRBJ2-7, with TRBD2 matching over 15 bases. This CDR3 contains 17 residues. V lost 4 bases, J lost 3 bases, and 8 bases stayed unmatched. The germline V gene encodes CDR1 SGHDT and CDR2 YYEEEE. DNA for the CDR3: TGTGCCAGCAGCCCCGGGACTAGCGGGAGGACGCGCTACGAGCAGTACTTC. Translated: CASSPGTSGRTRYEQYF.

J is TRBJ2-2 and V is TRBV5-1; weak D call: TRBD1 (6 bases). The germline gives CDR1 SGHRS, CDR2 YFSETQ. Trimming took off 4 bases at V and 7 bases at J, with 11 bases between the two ends. CDR3 length: 13 amino acids. Here the CDR3 DNA reads TGCGCCAGCAGCATACAGGGAATCGGGGAGCTGTTTTTT. Encoded protein: CASSIQGIGELFF.

The chain links TRBV6-1 to TRBJ1-2; possible D gene TRBD1, 5 bases. Per germline, CDR1 MNHNS and CDR2 SASEGT. V gave up 3 bases and J gave up 0 bases, with 8 bases separating them. This CDR3 is 14 amino acids long. CDR3 in amino acids: CASSDWTTNYGYTF. In nucleotides, the CDR3 is TGTGCCAGCAGTGATTGGACAACTAACTATGGCTACACCTTC.

The V and J genes are TRBV2 and TRBJ2-2, with 9 bases lining up with TRBD1. This CDR3 contains 15 residues. Germline CDR1 SNHLY, CDR2 FYNNEI. Trimming took 9 bases from V and 6 from J; bases not matched to a gene: 11. The CDR3 region has the DNA TGTGCCAGTATAACCGGGACAGGGTCCTCCGGGGAGCTGTTTTTT. Protein product: CASITGTGSSGELFF.

The chain couples TRBV4-1 to TRBJ1-1; 9 nucleotides line up with TRBD1. This CDR3 has 14 residues. Germline CDR1 is MGHRA and CDR2 is YSYEKL. Trimming at V came to 3 bases and at J to 6 bases, leaving 5 bases not matched to a gene. The CDR3 sequence: CASSQDRGGAEAFF. In DNA form, the CDR3 reads TGCGCCAGCAGCCAGGACAGGGGAGGTGCTGAAGCTTTCTTT.

CDR3 region: CASSQDSGTQYF. The CDR3 region has the DNA TGTGCCAGCAGCCAAGATAGTGGTACGCAGTATTTT. This sequence joins TRBV14 and TRBJ2-3; D is unclear. V was pared by 0 bases and J by 8 bases, with 6 bases between. CDR1 is SGHDN and CDR2 is FVKESK in the germline V gene. The CDR3 consists of 12 residues.

The chain employs TRBV7-9 and TRBJ1-1, with TRBD1 matching 10 bases. This CDR3 is built from 17 residues. CDR1 and CDR2 (germline): SEHNR, FQNEAQ (reference sequence). Trimming took 9 bases from V and 0 from J; bases not matched to a gene: 13. CDR3 sequence (DNA): TGTGCCAGTCTTCCCCCGGGACAGGGGCTAATGAACACTGAAGCTTTCTTT. It encodes CASLPPGQGLMNTEAFF.

The V gene is TRBV2, the J gene TRBJ1-6; 7 nucleotides match TRBD1. V lost 10 bases to trimming and J lost 0 bases; unmatched junction nucleotides: 6. The CDR3 is 15 amino acids. CDR1 is SNHLY, CDR2 FYNNEI, per germline. CDR3 nucleotide sequence: TGTGCCAACCAAAGGGACAGCTCCTATAATTCACCCCTCCACTTT. It codes for CANQRDSSYNSPLHF.

The chain is built from TRBV11-1 and TRBJ2-1; 8 nucleotides agree with TRBD1. CDR1 and CDR2 from the germline V gene are SGHAT and FQDESV (reference sequence). The V segment lost 4 bases and the J segment 7 bases; nucleotides outside the gene matches: 12. The CDR3 sequence is 16 residues long. CDR3 sequence (DNA): TGTGCCAGCAGCTCCTCGTGGTCCACAGGGGGAAATGAGCAGTTCTTC. Translated, it gives CASSSSWSTGGNEQFF.

This chain links TRBV29-1 with TRBJ1-1; the D is unclear. The length of the CDR3 is 13 residues. The germline V and J ends were trimmed by 6 bases and 0 bases, with 11 bases remaining between them. Germline V gene sequence: CDR1 SQVTM, CDR2 ANQGSEA. CDR3 nucleotides: TGCAGCGTACGGGGAACGTTGAACACTGAAGCTTTCTTT. Its translation: CSVRGTLNTEAFF. Combining the CDR3 with reference TRBV29-1 and TRBJ1-1 gives the whole variable domain SAVISQKPSRDICQRGTSLTIQCQVDSQVTMMFWYRQQPGQSLTLIATANQGSEATYESGFVIDKFPISRPNLTFSTLTVSNMSPEDSSIYLCSVRGTLNTEAFFGQGTRLTVV.

The gene calls are TRBV6-5 and TRBJ2-4; 9 bases align to TRBD1. J gave up 7 bases and V 8 bases, and 12 bases lay outside the gene matches. There are 15 residues in the CDR3. Germline CDR1 and CDR2: MNHEY and SVGAGI. CDR3: CASHPSGTGMNIQYF. DNA of the CDR3: TGTGCCAGCCATCCTTCGGGGACAGGGATGAACATTCAGTACTTC.

The chain links TRBV7-9 to TRBJ2-7; 15 bases line up with TRBD2. Germline V gene lookup returns CDR1 SEHNR and CDR2 FQNEAQ (reference sequence). V lost 1 base and J lost 12; bases outside the gene matches: 4. This CDR3 comprises 14 residues. Here the CDR3 reads CASSLEGLAGGSYF. The CDR3 DNA reads TGTGCCAGCAGCTTAGAAGGACTAGCGGGAGGGTCGTACTTC.

The chain combines TRBV9 with TRBJ2-3; D might be TRBD2 (5 bases). Trimming shortened V by 5 bases and J by 4 bases, and 14 bases separated the two germline ends. The germline gives CDR1 SGDLS, CDR2 YYNGEE. The CDR3 spans 14 residues. In DNA, the CDR3 is TGTGCCAGCAGTCTAACTAGTAGTCCAGATACGCAGTATTTT. Protein product: CASSLTSSPDTQYF.